This TCR beta chain was identified during a study of cytomegalovirus exposure and HLA in healthy donors. Turning to the study itself: Membership in the Caucasian-associated ancestry cluster was found for around 81% of approximately 430 genotyped donors. Notes on the study in general: Most TCR sequences proved rare, with some public TCRs found in many donors.

The CDR3 has 13 amino acids. The V and J ends lost 3 bases and 1 base respectively, with 7 bases between them. Germline CDR1 SGHRS, CDR2 YFSETQ. As regards this clone: Its antigen is currently unknown.

The PCR used 60 Vbeta and 13 Jbeta primers. Clones were sequenced by immunoSEQ multiplex PCR, and TCRdb holds only the in-frame ones, with some missing. The data show about 120,000 clones, 70% to 80% seen once. This clonotype was sampled from a man over 45 in good health and CMV-seropositive. Sequencing was carried out using PBMCs. The chain uses TRBV5-1 and TRBJ1-1; D gene uncertain. CDR3 loop: CASSSGWNTEAFF. The CDR3 bases are TGCGCCAGCAGCTCGGGGTGGAACACTGAAGCTTTCTTT.